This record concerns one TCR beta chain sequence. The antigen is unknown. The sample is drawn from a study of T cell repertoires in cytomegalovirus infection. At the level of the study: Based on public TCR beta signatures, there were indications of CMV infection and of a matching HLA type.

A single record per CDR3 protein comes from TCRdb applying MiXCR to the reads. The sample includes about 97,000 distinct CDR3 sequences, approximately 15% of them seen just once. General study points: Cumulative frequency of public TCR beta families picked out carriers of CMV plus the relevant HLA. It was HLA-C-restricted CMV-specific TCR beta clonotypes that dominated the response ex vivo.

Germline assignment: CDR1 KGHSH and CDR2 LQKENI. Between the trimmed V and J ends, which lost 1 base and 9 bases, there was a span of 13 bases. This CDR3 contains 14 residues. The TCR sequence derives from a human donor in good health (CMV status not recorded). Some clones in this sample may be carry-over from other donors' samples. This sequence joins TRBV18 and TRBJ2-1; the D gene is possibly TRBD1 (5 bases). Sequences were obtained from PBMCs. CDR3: CASSPLDAQGEQFF. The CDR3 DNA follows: TGTGCCAGCTCACCACTTGACGCCCAGGGTGAGCAGTTCTTC.